The rows below give T cell receptor beta chains drawn from one sample of a study of cytomegalovirus exposure and HLA in healthy donors. Clones were sequenced by immunoSEQ multiplex PCR, and TCRdb holds only the in-frame ones, with some missing. The table shows roughly 200,000 clones, with 82% occurring only once. Specimen: PBMCs. The receptors come from a woman in her thirties or forties in good health and CMV-seronegative. CDR3s include the opening cysteine and the closing phenylalanine or tryptophan. Each record gives: V gene, clone size, J gene, D gene, CDR3 DNA, CDR3 protein. A D gene is named only where the DNA matches it firmly. Size is omitted from some rows. Given values are once, few, many or a class for expanded clones.

>TRBV6-5|.|TRBJ2-1|TRBD1
TGTGCCAGCAGTTACCTGACAGGGATCCATGAGCAGTTCTTC
CASSYLTGIHEQFF
>TRBV27|.|TRBJ1-3|.
TGTGCCAGCAGTCTATCCTATAGAGGAGAAAACACCATATATTTT
CASSLSYRGENTIYF
>TRBV15|.|TRBJ1-2|.
TGTGCCACCAGCCCACCCGTGAGGAGCTATGGCTACACCTTC
CATSPPVRSYGYTF
>TRBV5-1|.|TRBJ1-2|TRBD1
TGCGCCAGCAGCTTCTCAGGGACAGTGCGGGGCTACGATGGCTACACCTTC
CASSFSGTVRGYDGYTF
>TRBV27|.|TRBJ2-6|.
TGTGCCAGCAGTACCAGGGGGGACGGGGCCAACGTCCTGACTTTC
CASSTRGDGANVLTF
>TRBV5-1|.|TRBJ2-7|TRBD1
TGCGCCAGCAGCTTGGTTCAAGGTGGAGGACAGGCCTACGAGCAGTACTTC
CASSLVQGGGQAYEQYF
>TRBV21-1|.|TRBJ1-2|.
TGTGCCAGCAGCAAAAGGACAGCGGGAGGCTACACCTTC
CASSKRTAGGYTF
>TRBV27|once|TRBJ2-1|TRBD2
TGTGCCAGCAGTTTATACCCGTTCGCTGTTCGGGCTAGCGGGGAGAATGAGCAGTTCTTC
CASSLYPFAVRASGENEQFF
>TRBV11-2|.|TRBJ2-1|.
TGTGCCAGCAGCTTAGGGACTTACAATGAGCAGTTCTTC
CASSLGTYNEQFF
>TRBV2|.|TRBJ1-2|TRBD1
TGTGCCAGCAGCGCGACAGGGGGCAATAACTATGGCTACACCTTC
CASSATGGNNYGYTF
>TRBV30|.|TRBJ1-4|.
TGTGCCTGGAGTGTACTGGGGCGGAAACTGTTTTTT
CAWSVLGRKLFF
>TRBV28|.|TRBJ2-5|.
TGTGCCAGCAGTTTTCGAGGAACCGAGACCCAGTACTTC
CASSFRGTETQYF
>TRBV7-2|.|TRBJ2-1|TRBD2
TGTGCCAGCAGCGAAAGCGGGAACCCCTACAATGAGCAGTTCTTC
CASSESGNPYNEQFF
>TRBV5-1|few|TRBJ1-1|.
TGCGCCAGCAGCTTGGCCGGACAAGGGTACAAGAACACTGAAGCTTTCTTT
CASSLAGQGYKNTEAFF
>TRBV4-2|few|TRBJ1-5|.
TGTGCCAGCAGCCAAGAAGGTCCGGGGGATGGTCAGCCCCAGCATTTT
CASSQEGPGDGQPQHF
>TRBV19|.|TRBJ2-1|TRBD2
TGTGCCAGTAGTATAGGACTAGCGGAAAGCTCCTACAATGAGCAGTTCTTC
CASSIGLAESSYNEQFF
>TRBV20-1|.|TRBJ2-1|.
TGCAGTGCTAGAGTCACCAGGGGGCAGTTCTTC
CSARVTRGQFF
>TRBV15|.|TRBJ1-2|.
TGTGCCACCAGCAGGGAGGGTTCTAACTATGGCTACACCTTC
CATSREGSNYGYTF
>TRBV7-9|.|TRBJ1-1|.
TGTGCCAGCAGCTTAGGTGGCTGGTCCGCTCCATTT
CASSLGGWSAPF
>TRBV29-1|.|TRBJ2-7|.
TGCAGCGCTGGTCGCAGAAACTACGAGCAGTACTTC
CSAGRRNYEQYF
>TRBV19|.|TRBJ1-1|TRBD1
TGTGCCAGTGACGACAGGGTTGATGAAGCTTTCTTT
CASDDRVDEAFF
>TRBV6-6|.|TRBJ1-4|.
TGTGCCAGCAGACCCCGGACATCCTTCCGGGAAAAACTGTTTTTT
CASRPRTSFREKLFF
>TRBV18|.|TRBJ2-7|TRBD2
TGTGCCAGCTCACGAGCCGGACTAGCGGGGAACTCCTACGAGCAGTACTTC
CASSRAGLAGNSYEQYF
>TRBV19|.|TRBJ1-5|.
TGTGCCAGTAGTATTTCCTCGGGGTCTCGGAGCAATCAGCCCCAGCATTTT
CASSISSGSRSNQPQHF
>TRBV30|.|TRBJ2-7|TRBD1
TGTGCCTGGAGTGTTGGGGCGACAGGGAAAAACGAGCAGTACTTC
CAWSVGATGKNEQYF
>TRBV7-3|once|TRBJ2-3|TRBD2
TGTGCCAGCAGCTTTCTAGCGGGAGGGAACACAGATACGCAGTATTTT
CASSFLAGGNTDTQYF
>TRBV27|.|TRBJ2-1|TRBD2
TGTGCCATCTCGGGGAGTGCGGGAGCCTTCAATGAGCAGTTCTTC
CAISGSAGAFNEQFF
>TRBV28|.|TRBJ2-5|.
TGTGCCAGCAGAGAGAATGTCGCCCAGTACTTC
CASRENVAQYF
>TRBV10-3|.|TRBJ2-3|.
TGTGCCATCAGTTCAGGTCAGGGTCGCACAGATACGCAGTATTTT
CAISSGQGRTDTQYF
>TRBV7-8|.|TRBJ2-1|TRBD1
TGTGCCAGCAGCTTAGGGAGGACAGGGCGGAATGAGCAGTTCTTC
CASSLGRTGRNEQFF
>TRBV9|.|TRBJ2-1|TRBD2
TGTGCCAGCAGCATTAAGCGGGAGGTCTCCTACAATGAGCAGTTCTTC
CASSIKREVSYNEQFF
>TRBV10-2|.|TRBJ2-7|.
TGCGCCAGCAGGAGCCTTGACACCCAATACTCCTACGAGCAGTACTTC
CASRSLDTQYSYEQYF
>TRBV19|once|TRBJ2-7|TRBD1
TGTGCCAGTAGTAGACAGGGGATAGCTTCCGAGCAGTACTTC
CASSRQGIASEQYF
>TRBV10-1|.|TRBJ2-3|.
TGCGCCAGCAGTGAGGCAGGAACAGATACGCAGTATTTT
CASSEAGTDTQYF
>TRBV7-9|.|TRBJ2-7|TRBD1
TGTGCCAGCAGCGGTCCCGGGACAGGAATCTACGAGCAGTACTTC
CASSGPGTGIYEQYF
>TRBV30|.|TRBJ2-7|TRBD1
TGTGCCTGGAGTGTAAGTGGGACAGGGGGGGCCGAGCAGTACTTC
CAWSVSGTGGAEQYF
>TRBV7-9|.|TRBJ2-7|.
TGTGCCAGCAGCTCCCGGTTTTACGAGCAGTACTTC
CASSSRFYEQYF
>TRBV5-5|.|TRBJ1-1|.
TGTGCCAGCAGCTACGGAGTGAACACTGAAGCTTTCTTT
CASSYGVNTEAFF
>TRBV7-9|.|TRBJ1-2|TRBD1
TGTGCCAGCAGCTCGACAGGGCATGGCTACACCTTC
CASSSTGHGYTF
>TRBV11-2|.|TRBJ2-3|TRBD2
TGTGCCAGCAGCTTAGTGCCGGGACTAGCCCCAGATACGCAGTATTTT
CASSLVPGLAPDTQYF
>TRBV5-6|once|TRBJ1-2|.
TGTGCCAGCAGCTGGGGGGGGAACTATGGCTACACCTTC
CASSWGGNYGYTF
>TRBV2|.|TRBJ1-2|.
TGTGCCAGCAGTGGCCTCCTCATGAGGGGCTACACCTTC
CASSGLLMRGYTF
>TRBV5-1|few|TRBJ2-3|.
TGCGCCAGCAGCTTTAGCGGAACCACAGATACGCAGTATTTT
CASSFSGTTDTQYF
>TRBV13|.|TRBJ1-1|.
TGTGCCAGCAGCTTCGTCCTCCGCGGGGGGAGATTCACTGAAGCTTTCTTT
CASSFVLRGGRFTEAFF